The 11 T cell receptor beta chains below come from one sample, sequenced in a study of vaccination and CD4 T cells after COVID-19. An Oncomine TCR Beta short-read assay was used to sequence the DNA from cultured CD4+ T cells. A single record per CDR3 protein comes from TCRdb applying MiXCR to the PCR reads. The profile covers more than 9,500 distinct CDR3 sequences, with 45% to 50% appearing a single time and about a fifth taken by the ten largest. The treatment is: roughly nine-day PBMC culture with coronavirus spike peptide pools or control peptides (ViraFEST assay). Their recognized antigens are unknown. This specimen was cultured CD4+ T cells from blood, taken after SARS-CoV-2 vaccination. Receptors were obtained from a human donor with COVID-19.

This clonotype was counted only a few times. J is TRBJ2-3 and V is TRBV29-1; 8 bases line up with TRBD1. The CDR3 contains 13 residues. V lost 6 bases and J lost 1; bases outside the gene matches: 3. Germline loops: CDR1 SQVTM, CDR2 ANQGSEA. The CDR3 region is CSVPTGGTDTQYF. CDR3 in DNA: TGCAGCGTGCCGACAGGGGGCACAGATACGCAGTATTTT.

The CDR3 sequence: CASSGTSGRETQYF. Here the CDR3 DNA reads TGCGCCAGCAGCGGCACTAGCGGAAGAGAGACCCAGTACTTC. The chain combines TRBV5-1 with TRBJ2-5, with 8 bases fitting TRBD2. This CDR3 region has 14 residues. Germline CDR1 and CDR2: SGHRS and YFSETQ. J lost 4 bases, V lost 4 bases, and 6 bases had no gene match.

The chain's CDR3 is CASAYTEAFF. DNA of the CDR3: TGTGCCAGCGCTTACACTGAAGCTTTCTTT. The V and J genes are TRBV6-1 and TRBJ1-1; the D is unclear. Germline V gene sequence: CDR1 MNHNS, CDR2 SASEGT. The CDR3 covers 10 residues. Trimming took off 8 bases at V and 3 bases at J, with 4 bases between the two ends.

The chain links TRBV29-1 to TRBJ2-6, with 11 bases that match TRBD1. Germline-derived CDR1 and CDR2 are SQVTM and ANQGSEA. The J segment lost 2 bases and the V segment lost 6 bases, leaving 6 bases of the junction unmatched. The CDR3 has 16 amino acids. The CDR3: CSVRGQGVTGANVLTF. CDR3 nucleotide sequence: TGCAGCGTCAGGGGACAGGGGGTCACTGGGGCCAACGTCCTGACTTTC.

V and J are TRBV7-9 and TRBJ1-4; 8 nucleotides align to TRBD1. Germline CDR1 reads SEHNR; CDR2 reads FQNEAQ (reference sequence). The ends lost 4 bases at V and 6 bases at J; junction bases unmatched: 4. There are 14 residues in the CDR3. CDR3 region: CASSSQGADEKLFF. CDR3 sequence (DNA): TGTGCCAGCAGCTCCCAGGGGGCGGATGAAAAACTGTTTTTT.

The chain is built from TRBV9 and TRBJ1-5; 8 bases fit TRBD1. V trimming: 3 bases; J trimming: 6 bases; junction bases outside the gene matches: 8. The length of the CDR3 is 15 residues. Per germline, CDR1 SGDLS and CDR2 YYNGEE. CDR3 loop: CASSGPGGDGQPQHF. The DNA of the CDR3 is TGTGCCAGCAGCGGCCCAGGGGGCGATGGTCAGCCCCAGCATTTT.

On this clonotype itself: The junction departs from germline at one end; a sequencing error may be responsible. This rearrangement joins TRBV7-7 to TRBJ2-2; D ambiguous. This CDR3 has 16 residues. CDR1 is SSHAT, CDR2 FNYEAQ, per germline (reference sequence). The CDR3 sequence is CASSLNPAPNTGELFF. The CDR3, as DNA: TGTGCTAGCAGCCTCAACCCGGCCCCGAACACCGGGGAGCTGTTTTTT.

The rearrangement uses TRBV6-1 and TRBJ1-2, with no clear D. The germline V gene encodes CDR1 MNHNS and CDR2 SASEGT. Trimming took 8 bases from V and 2 from J, leaving 15 bases between them. The CDR3 extends over 14 amino acids. CDR3 DNA sequence: TGTGCCAGCTCCCCTACCCCCCGAAACTATGGCTACACCTTC. Translated, it gives CASSPTPRNYGYTF.

This clonotype was picked up one time. The genes are TRBV6-1 and TRBJ1-1, with D possibly matching TRBD1 (5 bases). Trimming cost V 6 bases and J 1 base, with 15 bases left between them. The CDR3 has 15 amino acids. Germline V gene lookup returns CDR1 MNHNS and CDR2 SASEGT. CDR3 sequence: CASRVQEAKNTEAFF. Here the CDR3 DNA reads TGTGCCAGCAGGGTACAGGAGGCGAAGAACACTGAAGCTTTCTTT.

The chain joins TRBV7-2 to TRBJ1-6; 10 bases fit TRBD1. The trim removed 6 bases at V and 7 bases at J, leaving 6 bases unmatched. The CDR3 covers 15 residues. The germline gives CDR1 SGHTA, CDR2 FQGNSA. The CDR3 DNA sequence: TGTGCCAGCAGGATTATGGGACAGGGGAATTCACCCCTCCACTTT. Encoded protein: CASRIMGQGNSPLHF.

V gene TRBV7-3 combines with J gene TRBJ1-1; 7 nucleotides align to TRBD1. CDR3 length: 14 residues. The germline gives CDR1 SGHTA, CDR2 FQGTGA. The V segment lost 5 bases and the J segment 5 bases; nucleotides outside the gene matches: 8. CDR3 residues: CASSQGGGLTEAFF. The CDR3, as DNA: TGTGCCAGCAGCCAAGGGGGCGGGTTGACTGAAGCTTTCTTT. Complete variable domain (other parts from reference TRBV7-3 and TRBJ1-1): GAGVSQTPSNKVTEKGKYVELRCDPISGHTALYWYRQSLGQGPEFLIYFQGTGAADDSGLPNDRFFAVRPEGSVSTLKIQRTERGDSAVYLCASSQGGGLTEAFFGQGTRLTVV.